The sequence of this T cell receptor beta chain was determined in a study of T cell responses to AZD1222 COVID-19 vaccine. Overall study: Pooling covered second doses at about 4 or about 12 weeks. Study-wide findings and caveats: CD4 TCRs associated with vaccination spanned spike, dominating at 160-218 and 743-854.

With respect to this clone: Its specificity is not known.

The germline V gene encodes CDR1 SGHKS and CDR2 YYEKEE (reference sequence). The CDR3 is 16 amino acids. With 4 bases clipped from V and 4 bases from J, the junction kept 8 bases outside the gene matches. Sequencing used immunoSEQ multiplex PCR; TCRdb keeps in-frame clones, though not all of them. The sample has 75,000 to 90,000 clones; about 82% are singletons. The material was peripheral blood, obtained on day 0 of AZD1222 vaccination. The rearrangement uses TRBV5-5 and TRBJ1-3; 10 nucleotides align to TRBD1. The TCR comes from an adult in good health. CDR3 residues: CASSDYRDRGGNTIYF. CDR3 sequence (DNA): TGTGCCAGCAGCGACTACCGGGACAGGGGAGGAAACACCATATATTTT.